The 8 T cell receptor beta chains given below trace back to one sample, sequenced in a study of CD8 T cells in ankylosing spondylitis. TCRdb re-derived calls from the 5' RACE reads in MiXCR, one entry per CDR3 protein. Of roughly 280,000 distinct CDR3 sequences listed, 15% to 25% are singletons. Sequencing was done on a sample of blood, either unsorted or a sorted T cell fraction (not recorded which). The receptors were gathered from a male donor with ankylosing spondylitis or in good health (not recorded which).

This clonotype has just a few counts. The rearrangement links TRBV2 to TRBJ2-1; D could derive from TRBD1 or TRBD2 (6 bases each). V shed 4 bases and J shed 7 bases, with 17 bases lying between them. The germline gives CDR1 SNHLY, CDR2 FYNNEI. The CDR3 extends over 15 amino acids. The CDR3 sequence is CASSGGGGPWNEQFF. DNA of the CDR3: TGTGCCAGCAGTGGCGGAGGGGGTCCGTGGAATGAGCAGTTCTTC.

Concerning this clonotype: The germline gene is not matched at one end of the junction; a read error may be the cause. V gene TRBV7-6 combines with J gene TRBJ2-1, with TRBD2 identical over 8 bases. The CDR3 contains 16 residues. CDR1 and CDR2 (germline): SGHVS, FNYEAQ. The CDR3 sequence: CASSLAAGGIYNEQFF. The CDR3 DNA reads TGTGCCAGCAGTTTAGCTGCGGGGGGAATATACAATGAGCAGTTCTTC.

The CDR3 coding sequence is TGTGCCATCAGCTCCGGGACAGACAACTGGGAGCCCCAGCATTTT. Translated, it gives CAISSGTDNWEPQHF. The chain links TRBV10-3 to TRBJ1-5, with TRBD1 matching 7 bases. The germline CDR1 and CDR2 sequences are ENHRY and SYGVKD. V was pared by 6 bases and J by 8 bases, with 13 bases of the junction left unmatched. CDR3 length: 15 amino acids.

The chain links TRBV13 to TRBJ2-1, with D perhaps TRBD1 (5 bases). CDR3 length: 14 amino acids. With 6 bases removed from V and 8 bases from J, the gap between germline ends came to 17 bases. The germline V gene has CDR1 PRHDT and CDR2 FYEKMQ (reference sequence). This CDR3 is CASSSASRVDEQFF. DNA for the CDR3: TGTGCCAGCAGTTCGGCCTCCAGGGTGGATGAGCAGTTCTTC.

Here the CDR3 reads CASSPLTTSPLAASEQYV. DNA for the CDR3: TGTGCCAGCAGCCCGCTCACGACCTCCCCTCTGGCTGCCAGCGAGCAGTACGTC. This chain uses TRBV7-8 with TRBJ2-7; no reliable D call. The V gene's germline CDR1 is SGHVS and CDR2 FQNEAQ. V lost 5 bases and J 6 bases, leaving 29 bases between the germline ends. The CDR3 has 18 residues.

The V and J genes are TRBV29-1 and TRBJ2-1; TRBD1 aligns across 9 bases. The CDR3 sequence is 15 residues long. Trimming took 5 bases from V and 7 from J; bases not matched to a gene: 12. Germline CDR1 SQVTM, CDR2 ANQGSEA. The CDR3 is CSVKQGQGFVNEQFF. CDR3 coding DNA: TGCAGCGTTAAACAGGGACAGGGATTTGTAAATGAGCAGTTCTTC.

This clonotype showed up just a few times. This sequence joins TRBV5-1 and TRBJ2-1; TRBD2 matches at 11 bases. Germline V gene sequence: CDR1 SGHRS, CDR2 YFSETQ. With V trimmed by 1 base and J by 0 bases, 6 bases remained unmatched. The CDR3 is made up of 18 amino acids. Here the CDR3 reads CASSLLSGRALSYNEQFF. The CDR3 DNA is TGCGCCAGCAGCTTGCTTAGCGGGAGGGCCCTCTCCTACAATGAGCAGTTCTTC.

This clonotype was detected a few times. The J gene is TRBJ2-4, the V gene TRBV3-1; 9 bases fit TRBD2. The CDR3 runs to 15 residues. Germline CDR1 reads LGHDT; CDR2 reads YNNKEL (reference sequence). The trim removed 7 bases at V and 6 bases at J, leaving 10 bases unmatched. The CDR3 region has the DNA TGTGCCAGCACCCACAGTAGCGGGGGTAGAAACATTCAGTACTTC. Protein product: CASTHSSGGRNIQYF.